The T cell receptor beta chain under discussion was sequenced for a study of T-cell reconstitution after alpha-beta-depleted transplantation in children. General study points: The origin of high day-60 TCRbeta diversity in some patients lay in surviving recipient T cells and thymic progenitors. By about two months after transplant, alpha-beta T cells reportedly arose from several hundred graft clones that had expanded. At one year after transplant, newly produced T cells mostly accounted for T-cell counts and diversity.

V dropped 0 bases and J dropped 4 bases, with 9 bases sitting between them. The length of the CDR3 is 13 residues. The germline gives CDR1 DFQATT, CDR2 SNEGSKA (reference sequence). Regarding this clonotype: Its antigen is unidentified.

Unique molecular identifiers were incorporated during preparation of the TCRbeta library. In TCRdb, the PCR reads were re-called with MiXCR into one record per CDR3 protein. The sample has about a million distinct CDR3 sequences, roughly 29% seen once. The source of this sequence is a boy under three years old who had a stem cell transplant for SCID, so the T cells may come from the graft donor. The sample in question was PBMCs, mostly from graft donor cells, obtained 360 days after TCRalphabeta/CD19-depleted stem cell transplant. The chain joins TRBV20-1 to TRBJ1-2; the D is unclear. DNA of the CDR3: TGCAGTGCTAGAGACGAGACCAGCTATGGCTACACCTTC. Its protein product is CSARDETSYGYTF.